The 29 T cell receptor beta chains reported below all come from one sample, sequenced in a study of T cells in Graves' hyperthyroidism and ophthalmopathy. Researchers amplified the TCR beta CDR3 regions from RNA transcripts. The HTBI primer set served for first-round RT-PCR of the TCR CDR3. TCRdb ran MiXCR on the multiplex PCR reads and lists one entry per CDR3 protein. Of hundreds of thousands of distinct CDR3 sequences listed, 15% were seen once; the top ten hold 32%. Sequenced sample: blood. Receptors were obtained from a woman in her 30s with Graves' hyperthyroidism.

There are a few counts of this clonotype. The rearrangement uses TRBV28 and TRBJ1-5; D remains ambiguous. CDR1 and CDR2 from the germline V gene are MDHEN and SYDVKM. CDR3 length equals 9 residues. The V gene lost 5 bases and the J gene lost 9 bases, with 2 bases spanning the gap. CDR3 nucleotide sequence: TGTGCCAGCAGTCCGCCCCAGCATTTT. This sequence encodes CASSPPQHF.

The chain combines TRBV7-8 with TRBJ2-2, with no clear D. CDR1 is SGHVS, CDR2 FQNEAQ, per germline. V lost 3 bases, J lost 2 bases, and 10 bases lay in between. CDR3 length equals 15 residues. The CDR3 DNA reads as TGTGCCAGCAGCTTTGGAGTTTCTAACACCGGGGAGCTGTTTTTT. Amino acids: CASSFGVSNTGELFF.

This clonotype was counted between two and nine times. This chain connects TRBV5-1 to TRBJ2-7; 12 bases match TRBD1. CDR1 is SGHRS and CDR2 is YFSETQ in the germline V gene. This CDR3 contains 15 residues. Trimming at V came to 4 bases and at J to 7 bases, leaving 9 bases not matched to a gene. In DNA form, the CDR3 reads TGCGCCAGCAGCCCCCGGGACAGGGGGCGCGGAGAGCAGTACTTC. It codes for CASSPRDRGRGEQYF.

This rearrangement joins TRBV28 to TRBJ1-6; 7 positions agree with TRBD1. This CDR3 is 13 amino acids long. V lost 6 bases to trimming and J lost 7 bases; unmatched junction nucleotides: 3. Germline V gene lookup returns CDR1 MDHEN and CDR2 SYDVKM. CDR3 loop: CASRTGMNSPLHF. The CDR3 DNA reads as TGTGCCAGCAGGACAGGGATGAATTCACCCCTCCACTTT.

This clonotype was seen ten or more times. The rearrangement joins TRBV27 to TRBJ1-1; D perhaps matches TRBD1 (5 bases). The V end lost 0 bases, the J end lost 5 bases, and 13 bases lay between the germline ends. Per germline, CDR1 MNHEY and CDR2 SMNVEV (reference sequence). The CDR3 covers 15 residues. The chain's CDR3 is CASSLSGGTGTEAFF. The CDR3 DNA follows: TGTGCCAGCAGTTTATCGGGGGGGACCGGGACTGAAGCTTTCTTT.

In its sample, this clonotype was seen many times. The chain employs TRBV6-5 and TRBJ1-2; 7 bases agree with TRBD1. There are 15 residues in the CDR3. Germline V gene lookup returns CDR1 MNHEY and CDR2 SVGAGI. V dropped 4 bases and J dropped 8; count of bases not matched to a gene: 13. The CDR3 nucleotides are TGTGCCAGCAGTTCTTTCGAACAGGGGATTTACGGCTACACCTTC. Protein: CASSSFEQGIYGYTF.

There are many counts of this clonotype. This sequence joins TRBV27 and TRBJ2-3; possibly TRBD1 or TRBD2 for D (5 bases each). The CDR3 runs 14 residues. Germline lookup yields CDR1 MNHEY and CDR2 SMNVEV (reference sequence). Trimming took off 4 bases at V and 2 bases at J, with 10 bases between the two ends. The DNA of the CDR3 is TGTGCCAGCAGTTGGGACCGAGTCACAGATACGCAGTATTTT. This gives the protein CASSWDRVTDTQYF.

This clonotype was recorded at least ten times. The J gene is TRBJ2-5, the V gene TRBV20-1; D is ambiguous. CDR1 is DFQATT and CDR2 is SNEGSKA in the germline V gene (reference sequence). V lost 7 bases, J lost 0 bases, and 6 bases lay in between. This CDR3 is built from 11 residues. The CDR3 is CSGWDQETQYF. CDR3 sequence (DNA): TGCAGTGGGTGGGACCAAGAGACCCAGTACTTC.

As to this clonotype: This sequence may be a read error, since a much larger clone differs from it by one base. The V and J genes are TRBV24-1 and TRBJ2-7; the D call may be TRBD1 or TRBD2 (5 bases each). Germline CDR1 reads KGHDR; CDR2 reads SFDVKD. V lost 4 bases to trimming and J lost 5 bases, with 11 bases between them. The CDR3 extends over 13 amino acids. The CDR3 spells CATSDPGAHEQYF. CDR3 in DNA: TGTGCCACCAGTGACCCCGGGGCTCACGAGCAGTACTTC.

This clonotype was detected ten times or more. CDR3 sequence (DNA): TGCGCCAGCAGCAACGACCTCCCGGATCACGGCACAGATACGCAGTATTTT. Amino acid sequence: CASSNDLPDHGTDTQYF. The chain couples TRBV5-1 to TRBJ2-3; D unclear. The CDR3 consists of 17 residues. With 4 bases removed from V and 1 base from J, the gap between germline ends came to 19 bases. CDR1 is SGHRS and CDR2 is YFSETQ in the germline V gene. The whole variable domain, filled in from reference TRBV5-1 and TRBJ2-3, reads KAGVTQTPRYLIKTRGQQVTLSCSPISGHRSVSWYQQTPGQGLQFLFEYFSETQRNKGNFPGRFSGRQFSNSRSEMNVSTLELGDSALYLCASSNDLPDHGTDTQYFGPGTRLTVL.

This clonotype was seen repeatedly, ten times or more. CDR3 DNA: TGTGCCAGCAGCGTCGCCAACTCCTACGAGCAGTACTTC. Its protein is CASSVANSYEQYF. The chain carries TRBV9 and TRBJ2-7; D gene ambiguous. The CDR3 runs to 13 residues. V lost 2 bases and J lost 0, with 6 bases in between. The germline gives CDR1 SGDLS, CDR2 YYNGEE.

The chain joins TRBV4-1 to TRBJ2-7, with D uncertain. V was shortened by 0 bases and J by 0 bases, with 6 bases between the two germline ends. Germline V gene data show CDR1 as MGHRA and CDR2 as YSYEKL. The CDR3 covers 14 residues. The chain's CDR3 is CASSQETISYEQYF. The CDR3 bases are TGCGCCAGCAGCCAAGAGACAATCTCCTACGAGCAGTACTTC.

The rearrangement joins TRBV20-1 to TRBJ2-7; possibly TRBD1 for D (6 bases). The CDR3 is 10 amino acids. V was cut by 5 bases and J by 5 bases, with 7 bases left in between. The germline V gene encodes CDR1 DFQATT and CDR2 SNEGSKA (reference sequence). CDR3 sequence reads: CSARTDEQYF. In DNA, the CDR3 is TGCAGTGCTCGGACAGACGAGCAGTACTTC.

This clonotype has just a few counts. The chain couples TRBV7-8 to TRBJ2-4; TRBD1 agrees at 9 bases. Trimming took 3 bases from V and 2 from J; bases not matched to a gene: 2. The CDR3 loop spans 15 amino acids. The germline gives CDR1 SGHVS, CDR2 FQNEAQ. CDR3 nucleotides: TGTGCCAGCAGCTTTAACAGGGGGCCCAAAAACATTCAGTACTTC. Its protein is CASSFNRGPKNIQYF.

This clonotype was seen ten or more times. The chain has TRBV18 and TRBJ1-1; D perhaps matches TRBD1 (6 bases). The CDR3 has 13 residues. Germline lookup yields CDR1 KGHSH and CDR2 LQKENI. Trimming removed 7 bases at V and 1 base at J, with 10 bases between. CDR3 amino acids: CASFEDRNTEAFF. CDR3 nucleotides: TGTGCCAGCTTTGAGGACAGGAACACTGAAGCTTTCTTT.

This clonotype was found a few times. The rearrangement joins TRBV6-1 to TRBJ2-3; 9 positions agree with TRBD1. The ends lost 10 bases at V and 2 bases at J; junction bases unmatched: 7. Per germline, CDR1 MNHNS and CDR2 SASEGT. This CDR3 comprises 14 residues. The CDR3 DNA is TGTGCCACGAACCGGGACAGGGACACAGATACGCAGTATTTT. Translated, it gives CATNRDRDTDTQYF.

This clonotype was detected only once. With a much larger clone just one base away, this may be a read error. The chain has TRBV28 and TRBJ2-7, with D perhaps being TRBD1 or TRBD2 (5 bases each). The CDR3 is 13 amino acids. Germline CDR1 is MDHEN and CDR2 is SYDVKM. Trimming pared 11 bases from V and 2 bases from J, leaving 16 bases between. DNA for the CDR3: TGTGCCGGCGCCGGGGCGGAAACCTACGAGCAGTACTTC. Amino acids: CAGAGAETYEQYF.

The chain links TRBV5-1 to TRBJ2-1, with D hard to call. The CDR3 totals 14 residues. CDR1 is SGHRS and CDR2 is YFSETQ in the germline V gene. V gave up 5 bases and J gave up 1 base, with 10 bases separating them. In nucleotides, the CDR3 is TGCGCCAGCAGTCCAATAGATTCCTACAATGAGCAGTTCTTC. It specifies CASSPIDSYNEQFF.

The table lists this clonotype with many counts. The rearrangement uses TRBV20-1 and TRBJ2-2; D may be TRBD1 or TRBD2 (5 bases each). This CDR3 region has 14 residues. Deletions cut 5 bases from V and 2 bases from J, with 12 bases between. Per the germline V gene, CDR1 is DFQATT and CDR2 is SNEGSKA (reference sequence). Here the CDR3 reads CSAYGTINTGELFF. The DNA of the CDR3 is TGCAGTGCTTACGGGACGATTAACACCGGGGAGCTGTTTTTT.

This clonotype was recorded once. This sequence may be a read error, since a much larger clone differs from it by one base. The V call is TRBV6-2 or TRBV6-3, the J call TRBJ2-3; D is undetermined. Germline V CDR1 and CDR2: MNHEY, SVGEGT. CDR3 length: 13 residues. Trimming left V 5 bases short and J 5 bases short, with 11 bases between. In DNA, the CDR3 is TGTGCCAGCAGTAGGCGGTCTCAAGATACGCAGTATTTT. Encoded protein: CASSRRSQDTQYF.

The CDR3 loop is CASSRLAGEITGELFF. The CDR3 coding sequence is TGTGCCAGCAGCCGACTAGCGGGAGAAATCACCGGGGAGCTGTTTTTT. The chain uses TRBV14 and TRBJ2-2; 12 positions agree with TRBD2. Trimming at V came to 4 bases and at J to 4 bases, leaving 4 bases not matched to a gene. Germline CDR1 and CDR2: SGHDN and FVKESK. The CDR3 sequence is 16 residues long.

This clonotype was recorded at least ten times. V is TRBV5-6 and J is TRBJ2-3; D remains ambiguous. Germline V gene data show CDR1 as SGHDT and CDR2 as YYEEEE. The CDR3 has 16 residues. The germline V and J ends were trimmed by 0 bases and 2 bases, with 13 bases remaining between them. Here the CDR3 reads CASSLEVFAYTDTQYF. The CDR3 DNA is TGTGCCAGCAGCTTGGAGGTCTTCGCCTACACAGATACGCAGTATTTT.

This clonotype was picked up many times. The chain employs TRBV27 and TRBJ2-1, with TRBD2 matching 10 bases. The ends lost 11 bases at V and 9 bases at J; junction bases unmatched: 13. The CDR3 sequence is 14 residues long. The germline gives CDR1 MNHEY, CDR2 SMNVEV (reference sequence). CDR3 protein: CASSRLAGEREQFF. Here the CDR3 DNA reads TGTGCCTCCAGCCGGCTAGCGGGAGAGCGTGAGCAGTTCTTC.

This clonotype occurred a few times. V is TRBV5-1 and J is TRBJ1-2, with 11 bases matching TRBD1. The V segment lost 4 bases and the J segment 8 bases; nucleotides outside the gene matches: 4. The CDR3 is made up of 13 amino acids. Germline loops: CDR1 SGHRS, CDR2 YFSETQ. CDR3 sequence: CASSTGQGGGYTF. CDR3 sequence (DNA): TGCGCCAGCAGCACGGGACAGGGGGGCGGCTACACCTTC.

The chain employs TRBV5-6 and TRBJ2-6, with D tentatively TRBD1 (6 bases). The germline V gene encodes CDR1 SGHDT and CDR2 YYEEEE. V dropped 2 bases and J dropped 0 bases, with 18 bases sitting between them. The CDR3 has 19 amino acids. The CDR3 protein is CASSFLTAGALSGANVLTF. The CDR3 DNA follows: TGTGCCAGCAGCTTTCTCACGGCAGGGGCTCTCTCTGGGGCCAACGTCCTGACTTTC.

This chain links TRBV30 with TRBJ2-4; TRBD2 matches 7 bases. Trimming removed 4 bases from V and 7 bases from J; junction bases left unmatched: 4. The CDR3 totals 12 residues. Germline CDR1 reads GTSNPN; CDR2 reads SVGIG (reference sequence). DNA for the CDR3: TGTGCCTGGAACAAGGGAGGGAACATTCAGTACTTC. It is translated as CAWNKGGNIQYF.

This clonotype was detected many times. This rearrangement joins TRBV5-1 to TRBJ2-1; a possible D gene is TRBD2 (5 bases). This CDR3 spans 15 amino acids. The V and J ends lost 0 bases and 4 bases respectively, with 11 bases between them. CDR1 is SGHRS and CDR2 is YFSETQ in the germline V gene. The CDR3 is CASSLENREYNEQFF. The DNA for the CDR3 is TGCGCCAGCAGCTTGGAAAACCGGGAATACAATGAGCAGTTCTTC. Variable domain in full (rest from reference TRBV5-1 and TRBJ2-1): KAGVTQTPRYLIKTRGQQVTLSCSPISGHRSVSWYQQTPGQGLQFLFEYFSETQRNKGNFPGRFSGRQFSNSRSEMNVSTLELGDSALYLCASSLENREYNEQFFGPGTRLTVL.

This chain connects TRBV12-3 or TRBV12-4 to TRBJ1-5; 10 nucleotides align to TRBD1. CDR3 length: 15 amino acids. V was clipped by 5 bases and J by 7 bases; unmatched bases: 8. Written as DNA, the CDR3 is TGTGCCAGCAGTCACCGGGACAGGGGAGGCCAGCCCCAGCATTTT. This encodes CASSHRDRGGQPQHF.

This clonotype has a count of ten or more. The V gene is TRBV6-1, the J gene TRBJ2-1; 7 nucleotides line up with TRBD1. V was clipped by 6 bases and J by 7 bases; unmatched bases: 6. Germline V gene sequence: CDR1 MNHNS, CDR2 SASEGT. This CDR3 has 13 amino acids. Here the CDR3 DNA reads TGTGCCAGCAGGCCGACAGGGCGGAATGAGCAGTTCTTC. Its translation: CASRPTGRNEQFF.